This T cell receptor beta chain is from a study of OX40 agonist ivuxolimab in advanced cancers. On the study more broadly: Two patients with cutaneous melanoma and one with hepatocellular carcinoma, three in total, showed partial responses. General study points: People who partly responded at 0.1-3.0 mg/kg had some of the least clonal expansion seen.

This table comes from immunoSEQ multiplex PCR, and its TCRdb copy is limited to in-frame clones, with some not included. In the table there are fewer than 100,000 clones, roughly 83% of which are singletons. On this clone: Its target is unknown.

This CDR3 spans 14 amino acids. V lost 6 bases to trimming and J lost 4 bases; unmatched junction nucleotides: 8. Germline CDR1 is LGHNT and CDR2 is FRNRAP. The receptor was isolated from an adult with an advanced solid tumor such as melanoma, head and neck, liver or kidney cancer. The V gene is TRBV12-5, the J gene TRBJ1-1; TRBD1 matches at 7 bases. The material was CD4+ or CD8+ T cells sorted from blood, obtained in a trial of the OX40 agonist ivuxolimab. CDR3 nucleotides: TGTGCTAGTGGCACGACAGGGATTGGCACTGAAGCTTTCTTT. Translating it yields CASGTTGIGTEAFF.